This is a list of T cell receptor beta chains from one sample in a study of cytomegalovirus exposure and HLA in healthy donors. Assay used: immunoSEQ multiplex PCR; TCRdb lists only in-frame clones, some missing. Here the sample spans under 300,000 clones, roughly 91% being singletons. The specimen was PBMCs. Receptors originate from a girl aged 2 to 10 in good health and CMV-seronegative. The conserved cysteine and the conserved F or W are not part of the CDR3 here. The order of the fields is D gene, V gene, CDR3 protein. D genes are given only for firm matches.

>NA|TRBV7-9
ASSPPPPRGYT
>TRBD2|TRBV6-5
ASRQLGAGNEQF
>NA|TRBV28
ASTWGGRRETQY
>TRBD1|TRBV7-9
ASSLQGADTEAF
>NA|TRBV14
ASSQWGGAEAF
>TRBD1|TRBV2
ASSELPGQANYEQY
>NA|TRBV7-9
ASSPRLVYEQY
>TRBD1|TRBV7-2
ASSLPAGGYGYT
>TRBD2|TRBV2
ASSVRLAGVQDTQY
>TRBD1|TRBV29-1
SVVALGTGGFHEQY
>NA|TRBV30
AWSLGGTVYGYT
>NA|TRBV2
ASRGHKAF
>NA|TRBV2
ASSDRVNTGELF
>TRBD2|TRBV5-1
ASSLELATQETQY
>TRBD2|TRBV7-9
ASSLTGTSAYEQY
>NA|TRBV5-1
ASSWEGEGPLH
>NA|TRBV27
ASSSRAGLLPGNTIY
>NA|TRBV29-1
SVEVSSGRILAKNIQY
>TRBD1|TRBV2
ASSQGARGNSPLH
>TRBD2|TRBV19
ASSIISGGATGELF
>NA|TRBV6-6
ASSSPGQWGNRAF
>TRBD1|TRBV5-1
ASSPTGNQETQY
>TRBD1|TRBV28
ASQGAGGSNQPQH
>TRBD1|TRBV5-6
ASSSRGQLTGELF
>NA|TRBV5-4
ASSRDRTNTEAF
>NA|TRBV12-2
ASPPRRSRAPSYEQY
>TRBD2|TRBV9
ASSETSWDEQY
>NA|TRBV30
AWKDVAGSSGANVLT
>NA|TRBV14
ASSQVRGTEAF
>TRBD2|TRBV2
ASSEGGSASGIIGNEQF
>TRBD1|TRBV10-2
ASSEWTGGPPYNEQF
>NA|TRBV5-5
ASSESDRIPSSYNSPLH
>TRBD1|TRBV6-5
ASSSQGLDYGYT
>TRBD1|TRBV12-5
ASGLVGTGDYT
>NA|TRBV9
ASSADSGSTDTQY
>TRBD2|TRBV27
ASSGGAGTSGDTQY
>TRBD1|TRBV7-6
ASSIGQGNGYT
>NA|TRBV15
ATYRAGARGEAF
>NA|TRBV6-6
ASSTKWDTQY
>TRBD1|TRBV9
ASSVALWDSQVTGELF
>TRBD2|TRBV27
ATSPGLAEGIGELF
>NA|TRBV7-7
ASSLGASYQETQY
>NA|TRBV2
ASSEGGPVYEQY
>TRBD2|TRBV12-5
ASGSGLGRETQY
>NA|TRBV2
ASSSSGNYGYT
>NA|TRBV30
AWTSGQETQY
>NA|TRBV7-9
ASSSSRYESVHEQY
>NA|TRBV6-5
ASSYLAVNTEAF